This T cell receptor beta chain was identified in a study of CXCR3-negative and CXCR3-positive naive CD8 T cells. Findings of the study overall: Memory CD8+ cells showed much lower diversity, while both naive subsets displayed comparably high diversity. Naive CXCR3-negative and CXCR3-positive cells had similar TRBV-TRBJ usage; memory differed. CXCR3 expression dropped partially after cryopreservation, and most assays relied on fresh PBMCs. CXCR3-positive naive cells had TRB CDR3s that were more hydrophobic than CXCR3-negative naive cells had.

Within the CD8+ T cell compartment, naive cells were CD45RO-CCR7+CD27+CD95-. As regards this clonotype: Its antigen is as yet unknown.

The germline gives CDR1 SGHTA, CDR2 FQGNSA. The CDR3 contains 12 residues. Through 5' RACE with UMI labels, the TRB cDNA libraries were prepared. TCRdb processed the 5' RACE reads again and assigns one entry to each CDR3 protein, with no DNA. Its listing shows around 50,000 distinct CDR3 sequences. The gene calls are TRBV7-2 and TRBJ1-1; TCRdb calls TRBD1, which cannot be checked without DNA. This TCR derives from a human donor in good health. Some clones in this sample may be carry-over from other donors' samples. Sequencing used naive CXCR3+ CD8+ T cells from blood. Subset here: CD45RO-CCR7+CD27+CD95- naive CD8+ T cells expressing CXCR3 (TNR3+). The CDR3 region is CASSPPGIEAFF.